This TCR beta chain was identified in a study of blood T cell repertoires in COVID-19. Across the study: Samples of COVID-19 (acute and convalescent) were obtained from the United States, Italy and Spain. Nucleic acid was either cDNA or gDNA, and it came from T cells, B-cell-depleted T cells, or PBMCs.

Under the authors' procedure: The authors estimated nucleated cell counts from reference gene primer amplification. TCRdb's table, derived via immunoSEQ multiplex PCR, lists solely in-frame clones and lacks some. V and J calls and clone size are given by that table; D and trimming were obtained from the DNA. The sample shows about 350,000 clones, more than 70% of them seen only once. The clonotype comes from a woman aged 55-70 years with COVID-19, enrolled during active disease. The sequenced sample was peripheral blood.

CDR3 loop: CAISESNPLAGGDTGLETQYF. CDR3 nucleotide sequence: TGTGCCATCAGTGAGTCGAACCCCCTAGCGGGGGGGGACACGGGGTTGGAGACCCAGTACTTC. The chain employs TRBV10-3 and TRBJ2-5, with 12 nucleotides matching TRBD2. Germline values: CDR1 ENHRY, CDR2 SYGVKD. The junction had 19 bases not matched to a gene; V was cut back by 0 bases and J by 5 bases. The CDR3 extends over 21 amino acids.